The clone carrying this T cell receptor (beta chain) turned up a few times. Antigen: not known. Germline V gene data show CDR1 as MGHDK and CDR2 as SYGVNS. This CDR3 has 14 residues. V lost 2 bases, J lost 1 base, and 8 bases lay in between. The treatment denotes: approximately 18 received Ad26.COV2.S at low or high dose, single or two shots; a few received placebo; per-sample allocation not given. Each sample was drawn 63 days after the first injection (of vaccine or placebo). This record comes from a study of Ad26.COV2.S vaccination and SARS-CoV-2 variants. Study-level results: After vaccination, substantial breadth of spike-specific CD8+ and CD4+ responses was reported.

Some clones are missing from TCRdb's copy, which holds only in-frame ones; the method was immunoSEQ multiplex PCR. The sample holds approximately 500,000 clones, approximately 88% seen once. The source is a person between 18 and 60 years old who received the Ad26.COV2.S COVID-19 vaccine or a placebo. The chain joins TRBV25-1 to TRBJ1-1; D is ambiguous. Sequencing was performed on peripheral blood, taken in a trial of Ad26.COV2.S vaccine versus placebo. The CDR3 nucleotides are TGTGCCAGCAGTGAAGGAGGTTGGAACACTGAAGCTTTCTTT. It encodes CASSEGGWNTEAFF.